The rows below give T cell receptor beta chains drawn from one sample of a study of cytomegalovirus exposure and HLA in healthy donors. TCRdb's table, derived via immunoSEQ multiplex PCR, lists solely in-frame clones and lacks some. The table has fewer than 200,000 clones, about 81% seen once. Sequencing was carried out using PBMCs. The receptors originated from a woman in her 30s in good health and CMV-seronegative. Each CDR3 is given with its conserved first and last residue. D genes are given only for firm matches. Clone size is not always given. Where it is, it says once, few, many or a class for expanded clones.

TRBV2	TRBJ2-3	NA	NA	CASTRGDTQYF	TGTGCCAGCACCCGGGGAGATACGCAGTATTTT
TRBV5-1	TRBJ2-3	NA	NA	CASSLPYGGATDTQYF	TGCGCCAGCAGCTTGCCCTATGGAGGGGCCACAGATACGCAGTATTTT
TRBV28	TRBJ2-7	TRBD2	NA	CASSLTGGGSYEQYF	TGTGCCAGCAGTTTAACGGGAGGTGGGTCTTACGAGCAGTACTTC
TRBV19	TRBJ2-2	TRBD1	NA	CATEGQGAYGELFF	TGTGCCACGGAGGGACAGGGGGCTTACGGGGAGCTGTTTTTT
TRBV9	TRBJ1-6	NA	NA	CASSSQGSINNSPLHF	TGTGCCAGCAGCTCCCAGGGTAGTATCAATAATTCACCCCTCCACTTT
TRBV2	TRBJ2-7	NA	NA	CASSTGFEQYF	TGTGCCAGTTCGACAGGATTCGAGCAGTACTTC
TRBV7-6	TRBJ2-2	NA	NA	CASRGEEATGELFF	TGTGCCAGCAGAGGGGAGGAGGCAACCGGGGAGCTGTTTTTT
TRBV18	TRBJ1-1	NA	NA	CASLGEDTEAFF	TGTGCCAGCCTCGGGGAGGACACTGAAGCTTTCTTT
TRBV7-2	TRBJ2-1	NA	NA	CASSLDFSGSYNEQFF	TGTGCCAGCAGCTTAGATTTCAGCGGCTCCTACAATGAGCAGTTCTTC
TRBV6-4	TRBJ2-3	TRBD2	few	CASSDGTSGTDTQYF	TGTGCCAGCAGTGACGGGACTAGCGGGACAGATACGCAGTATTTT
TRBV7-9	TRBJ2-5	NA	NA	CSSSWDFETQYF	TGTTCCAGCAGCTGGGACTTCGAGACCCAGTACTTC
TRBV6-5	TRBJ1-2	NA	NA	CASSYIPGEDYGYTF	TGTGCCAGCAGTTACATCCCGGGGGAGGACTATGGCTACACCTTC
TRBV5-6	TRBJ1-4	TRBD1	NA	CASSSSDRLNEKLFF	TGTGCCAGCAGCTCCTCGGACAGGCTTAATGAAAAACTGTTTTTT
TRBV5-1	TRBJ2-7	TRBD1	NA	CASKRQGGFEQYF	TGCGCCAGCAAGCGACAGGGCGGGTTCGAGCAGTACTTC
TRBV30	TRBJ1-2	NA	NA	CAWSKRGARYGYTF	TGTGCCTGGAGTAAGCGGGGTGCCCGATATGGCTACACCTTC
TRBV18	TRBJ1-1	NA	NA	CASSPGFPGNTEAFF	TGTGCCAGCTCACCAGGATTCCCGGGGAACACTGAAGCTTTCTTT
TRBV5-4	TRBJ2-2	NA	NA	CASSLTPFTSPGELFF	TGTGCCAGCAGCTTGACTCCCTTTACTAGCCCCGGGGAGCTGTTTTTT
TRBV28	TRBJ2-1	TRBD1	NA	CASKVDRALYNEQFF	TGTGCCAGCAAGGTTGACAGGGCTTTATACAATGAGCAGTTCTTC
TRBV27	TRBJ1-5	NA	few	CASSMGLPNQPQHF	TGTGCCAGCAGTATGGGACTACCCAATCAGCCCCAGCATTTT
TRBV15	TRBJ2-7	TRBD1	NA	CATSRKGTGVPYEQYF	TGTGCCACCAGCAGAAAAGGGACAGGGGTCCCCTACGAGCAGTACTTC
TRBV11-2	TRBJ2-7	TRBD1	NA	CASSLRTGDGEQYF	TGTGCCAGCAGCTTACGGACAGGGGATGGCGAGCAGTACTTC
TRBV6-4	TRBJ1-2	NA	once	CASRLMGAPDYGYTF	TGTGCCAGCCGCCTGATGGGGGCCCCAGACTATGGCTACACCTTC
TRBV7-3	TRBJ2-2	NA	NA	CASSSTRNTGELFF	TGTGCCAGCAGCTCGACTAGGAACACCGGGGAGCTGTTTTTT
TRBV6-5	TRBJ1-1	NA	NA	CASRIQGGGTEAFF	TGTGCCAGCAGGATACAGGGCGGCGGCACTGAAGCTTTCTTT
TRBV10-3	TRBJ2-7	NA	NA	CAISVTDSYEQYF	TGTGCCATCAGTGTGACAGACTCCTACGAGCAGTACTTC
TRBV25-1	TRBJ1-2	TRBD1	NA	CASSGQGGGYTF	TGTGCCAGCAGTGGACAGGGTGGTGGCTACACCTTC
TRBV6-1	TRBJ2-3	NA	NA	CASSGPETSTDTQYF	TGTGCCAGCAGTGGACCAGAGACTAGCACAGATACGCAGTATTTT
TRBV6-5	TRBJ2-1	NA	NA	CASSSESRDLGNEQFF	TGTGCCAGCAGTTCCGAGTCCCGGGACTTGGGTAATGAGCAGTTCTTC
TRBV10-3	TRBJ2-1	NA	NA	CAISEGTMGNNEQFF	TGTGCCATCAGTGAAGGGACAATGGGGAACAATGAGCAGTTCTTC